This T cell receptor beta chain was identified during a study of blood T cell repertoires in COVID-19. Study context: PBMCs, B-cell-depleted T cells, or T cells were the source of the cDNA or gDNA that made up the material.

Original methodology: Amplification with reference gene primers provided the estimates of nucleated cell counts. Assay: immunoSEQ multiplex PCR; the TCRdb copy retains only in-frame clones and omits some. V and J calls and clone size follow that table, whereas D and trimming were derived from the DNA. Among 200,000 or so clones listed, approximately 90% were seen once. The clonotype was recovered from a man in his 70s with acute or convalescent COVID-19. The material sequenced was peripheral blood.

The CDR3 spells CASSSGSNNNEQFF. The CDR3 bases are TGTGCCAGCTCTAGCGGGAGTAACAACAATGAGCAGTTCTTC. The chain employs TRBV18 and TRBJ2-1; 9 bases fit TRBD2. J gave up 5 bases and V 6 bases, and 5 bases lay outside the gene matches. This CDR3 contains 14 residues. Germline V gene sequence: CDR1 KGHSH, CDR2 LQKENI.